The 10 T cell receptor beta chains below were found in one sample sequenced in a study of human T cells and chemical hapten exposure. In TCRdb, the RACE reads were re-called with MiXCR into one record per CDR3 protein. There are approximately 85,000 distinct CDR3 sequences in the sample; roughly 10% occur only once, and roughly 2.5% lies in the top ten. Time point denoted: patch test 2, 6 weeks after DPC sensitization. Treatment of the sample: therapeutic diphenylcyclopropenone sensitization with weekly scalp DPC. This material consisted of whole blood, taken in connection with sensitization to the hapten diphenylcyclopropenone (DPC). These receptors were obtained from a woman aged 25 to 45 with alopecia areata. Some clones in this sample may be carry-over from other donors' samples.

This chain joins TRBV29-1 and TRBJ1-1; D remains ambiguous. The germline V gene encodes CDR1 SQVTM and CDR2 ANQGSEA. V dropped 6 bases and J dropped 2 bases, with 13 bases sitting between them. The CDR3 length is 13 residues. CDR3 coding DNA: TGCAGCGTCAGCCGGCAGGTAAACACTGAAGCTTTCTTT. This translates into CSVSRQVNTEAFF.

V and J are TRBV12-3 or TRBV12-4 and TRBJ2-1; possible D gene TRBD2, 6 bases. The CDR3 contains 15 residues. V dropped 7 bases and J dropped 2 bases, with 15 bases sitting between them. CDR3 sequence reads: CASTTLWGAYNEQFF. As DNA, the CDR3 is TGTGCCAGCACTACCCTATGGGGGGCCTACAATGAGCAGTTCTTC.

This clonotype was recorded many times. The chain recombines TRBV19 with TRBJ2-7, with 13 bases aligning to TRBD2. J was trimmed by 0 bases and V by 5 bases; bases with no gene match: 13. The CDR3 has 19 residues. Germline CDR1 LNHDA, CDR2 SQIVND (reference sequence). The DNA for the CDR3 is TGTGCCAGTAGTGGAATCGGACTAGCGGGGGCCCAGAGCTCCTACGAGCAGTACTTC. Its translation: CASSGIGLAGAQSSYEQYF.

This clonotype occurred many times. V is TRBV7-8 and J is TRBJ2-3; D gene ambiguous. From germline, CDR1 is SGHVS and CDR2 FQNEAQ. The CDR3 has 13 amino acids. V lost 1 base to trimming and J lost 6 bases, with 8 bases between them. CDR3 DNA sequence: TGTGCCAGCAGCTTAGTGGAATTGGATACGCAGTATTTT. This gives the protein CASSLVELDTQYF.

This clonotype has only a few counts. The J gene is TRBJ2-2, the V gene TRBV7-6; 10 bases agree with TRBD2. CDR3 length equals 16 residues. Germline V gene data show CDR1 as SGHVS and CDR2 as FNYEAQ. With 2 bases clipped from V and 4 bases from J, the junction kept 4 bases outside the gene matches. The CDR3 coding sequence is TGTGCCAGCAGCTTATTGGCTAGCGGGGGCACCGGGGAGCTGTTTTTT. Residues: CASSLLASGGTGELFF.

This clonotype was picked up many times. The CDR3 nucleotides are TGTGCCAGCAGTTCCCCACAGGGGACAAGCAATCAGCCCCAGCATTTT. This sequence encodes CASSSPQGTSNQPQHF. The genes are TRBV12-3 or TRBV12-4 and TRBJ1-5; TRBD1 agrees at 7 bases. The CDR3 sequence is 16 residues long. The trim removed 4 bases at V and 1 base at J, leaving 7 bases unmatched.

This clonotype was picked up many times. The chain recombines TRBV3-1 with TRBJ1-4; D may be TRBD1 (6 bases). The V end was cut by 3 bases, the J end by 7 bases, with 21 bases between. The CDR3 consists of 17 residues. Germline V CDR1 and CDR2: LGHDT, YNNKEL (reference sequence). The CDR3: CASSHSDVGQISEKLFF. In DNA, the CDR3 is TGTGCCAGCAGCCACTCGGACGTCGGACAGATTAGTGAAAAACTGTTTTTT.

Only a few counts were recorded for this clonotype. J is TRBJ2-2 and V is TRBV27; 8 positions match TRBD1. The CDR3 consists of 18 residues. The germline V gene has CDR1 MNHEY and CDR2 SMNVEV (reference sequence). V was pared by 0 bases and J by 0 bases, with 6 bases of the junction left unmatched. CDR3 nucleotide sequence: TGTGCCAGCAGTTTATCTCCCCGGACAGGGTCGAACACCGGGGAGCTGTTTTTT. Translation gives CASSLSPRTGSNTGELFF.

The chain couples TRBV6-5 to TRBJ1-3, with D possibly matching TRBD1 (6 bases). The CDR3 covers 16 residues. V lost 5 bases to trimming and J lost 0 bases, with 14 bases between them. Germline CDR1 is MNHEY and CDR2 is SVGAGI. CDR3 in amino acids: CASSRHRASSGNTIYF. In DNA form, the CDR3 reads TGTGCCAGCAGTCGCCACAGGGCCAGCTCTGGAAACACCATATATTTT.

This clonotype was detected ten times or more. The chain couples TRBV7-8 to TRBJ2-2; 11 bases are shared with TRBD1. The trim removed 3 bases at V and 4 bases at J, leaving 4 bases unmatched. The CDR3 sequence is 16 residues long. Germline assignment: CDR1 SGHVS and CDR2 FQNEAQ. The CDR3 nucleotides are TGTGCCAGCAGCTTGACCGGGACAGGGGGCACCGGGGAGCTGTTTTTT. It specifies CASSLTGTGGTGELFF.